Each of the 8 T cell receptor beta chains below was sequenced from the same sample in a study of human T cells and chemical hapten exposure. Time point noted: patch test 1, 2 weeks after DPC sensitization. Treatment meaning: therapeutic diphenylcyclopropenone sensitization with weekly scalp DPC. TCRdb redid the calling of the RACE reads with MiXCR, one entry per CDR3 protein. The table includes some 400,000 distinct CDR3 sequences, roughly 4.8% detected once. The starting material was whole blood, obtained in connection with sensitization to the hapten diphenylcyclopropenone (DPC). The receptors derive from a woman aged 45-59 years with alopecia areata. Some clones in this sample may be carry-over from other donors' samples.

This clonotype was seen only a few times. The rearrangement joins TRBV3-1 to TRBJ1-6, with D perhaps TRBD1 (5 bases). V gave up 4 bases and J gave up 9 bases, with 16 bases separating them. Per the germline V gene, CDR1 is LGHDT and CDR2 is YNNKEL (reference sequence). The CDR3 loop spans 15 amino acids. CDR3 nucleotides: TGTGCCAGCAGCCTCGCTCGGTCAGGGACTTCACCCCTCCACTTT. This codes for CASSLARSGTSPLHF. The full variable domain, with the rest looked up from reference TRBV3-1 and TRBJ1-6, is DTAVSQTPKYLVTQMGNDKSIKCEQNLGHDTMYWYKQDSKKFLKIMFSYNNKELIINETVPNRFSPKSPDKAHLNLHINSLELGDSAVYFCASSLARSGTSPLHFGNGTRLTVT.

There are many counts of this clonotype. The rearrangement uses TRBV10-2 and TRBJ2-3, with D possibly being TRBD1 (6 bases). The ends were cut back, 3 bases at V and 8 bases at J, with 18 bases in the middle. The length of the CDR3 is 15 residues. The V gene's germline CDR1 is WSHSY and CDR2 SAAADI. The CDR3 region is CASSDQDRRRATQYF. CDR3 bases: TGCGCCAGCAGTGACCAGGACAGACGACGGGCTACGCAGTATTTT.

This clonotype has a count of ten or more. This chain connects TRBV5-1 to TRBJ2-3; a weak D match, TRBD1 (5 bases). CDR3 size: 16 residues. Per germline, CDR1 SGHRS and CDR2 YFSETQ. The ends were cut back, 0 bases at V and 0 bases at J, with 11 bases in the middle. CDR3 sequence: CASSLEATASTDTQYF. CDR3 in DNA: TGCGCCAGCAGCTTGGAGGCGACAGCTAGCACAGATACGCAGTATTTT.

This clonotype has just a few counts. The rearrangement uses TRBV28 and TRBJ2-7; 7 nucleotides agree with TRBD2. V lost 6 bases, J lost 2 bases, and 4 bases stayed unmatched. CDR1 is MDHEN and CDR2 is SYDVKM in the germline V gene. CDR3 size: 13 residues. Here the CDR3 reads CASRLAEPYEQYF. The CDR3, as DNA: TGTGCCAGCAGGCTAGCGGAGCCCTACGAGCAGTACTTC.

The chain has TRBV27 and TRBJ2-7; 9 bases align to TRBD2. Trimming at V came to 4 bases and at J to 1 base, leaving 8 bases not matched to a gene. Per the germline V gene, CDR1 is MNHEY and CDR2 is SMNVEV (reference sequence). This CDR3 contains 16 residues. The CDR3 DNA reads as TGTGCCAGCAGTTCCTACACTAGCGGGCGGTCCTACGAGCAGTACTTC. Encoded protein: CASSSYTSGRSYEQYF.

This clonotype was observed many times. The chain has TRBV28 and TRBJ1-5; 7 bases fit TRBD1. CDR1 is MDHEN, CDR2 SYDVKM, per germline. The CDR3 runs to 15 residues. With V trimmed by 6 bases and J by 4 bases, 9 bases remained unmatched. The CDR3 loop reads CASSPEHRGNQPQHF. The DNA of the CDR3 is TGTGCCAGCAGCCCTGAGCACAGGGGAAATCAGCCCCAGCATTTT.

There are many counts of this clonotype. This chain uses TRBV5-1 with TRBJ2-3, with D unclear. V dropped 1 base and J dropped 0 bases, with 9 bases sitting between them. Germline-derived CDR1 and CDR2 are SGHRS and YFSETQ. The CDR3 contains 15 residues. The CDR3 DNA follows: TGCGCCAGCAGCTTGTATACAGTTAGCACAGATACGCAGTATTTT. Protein: CASSLYTVSTDTQYF.

Only a few counts were recorded for this clonotype. V and J are TRBV6-2 or TRBV6-3 and TRBJ1-6, with a tentative D call TRBD1 (5 bases). The CDR3 loop spans 14 amino acids. Germline V lookup: CDR1 MNHEY, CDR2 SVGEGT. V lost 7 bases and J 10 bases, leaving 17 bases between the germline ends. CDR3 in amino acids: CASTPRQWGSPLHF. DNA for the CDR3: TGTGCCAGCACCCCACGGCAGTGGGGGTCACCCCTCCACTTT.